The 8 T cell receptor beta chains below all came from one sample that was sequenced in a study of T cells in Graves' hyperthyroidism and ophthalmopathy. Amplification of TCR beta CDR3 regions used RNA as the template. HTBI primers were the set used in a first-round RT-PCR of the TCR CDR3. TCRdb called the multiplex PCR reads again in MiXCR, with one record for every CDR3 protein. The table shows some 770,000 distinct CDR3 sequences, with approximately 16% occurring only once. The sequenced material came from blood. Source of these receptors: a man aged 18 to 30 with Graves' hyperthyroidism.

This clonotype has ten or more counts. This chain uses TRBV30 with TRBJ2-1, with 10 bases fitting TRBD2. The CDR3 has 13 residues. Germline CDR1 GTSNPN, CDR2 SVGIG (reference sequence). Trimming at V came to 4 bases and at J to 9 bases, leaving 6 bases not matched to a gene. Here the CDR3 reads CAWTSGSFGEQFF. Written as DNA, the CDR3 is TGTGCCTGGACTAGCGGGAGTTTCGGTGAGCAGTTCTTC. Filled out from reference TRBV30 and TRBJ2-1, the complete variable domain reads SQTIHQWPATLVQPVGSPLSLECTVEGTSNPNLYWYRQAAGRGLQLLFYSVGIGQISSEVPQNLSASRPQDRQFILSSKKLLLSDSGFYLCAWTSGSFGEQFFGPGTRLTVL.

Worth noting for this clonotype: A much larger clone lies a single base off, so this may be a read error. The chain joins TRBV7-9 to TRBJ2-7; the match to TRBD2 covers 15 bases. CDR1 is SEHNR, CDR2 FQNEAQ, per germline (reference sequence). This CDR3 has 16 amino acids. The CDR3 region has the DNA TGTGTCAGCAGCCCGGGACTAGCGGGAGGCACCTACGAGCAGTACTTC. It specifies CVSSPGLAGGTYEQYF.

This sequence joins TRBV2 and TRBJ2-1, with 9 bases matching TRBD2. The CDR3 totals 12 residues. Germline V lookup: CDR1 SNHLY, CDR2 FYNNEI. The trim removed 4 bases at V and 13 bases at J, leaving 5 bases unmatched. The CDR3 region is CASSGAGGKQFF. The CDR3 DNA reads as TGTGCCAGCAGTGGAGCGGGAGGAAAACAGTTCTTC.

The V call is TRBV6-1, the J call TRBJ2-5, with D uncertain. The CDR3 has 15 residues. Trimming cost V 0 bases and J 5 bases, with 13 bases left between them. The germline V gene has CDR1 MNHNS and CDR2 SASEGT. CDR3 in amino acids: CASSEALPMGETQYF. CDR3 nucleotide sequence: TGTGCCAGCAGTGAAGCCCTGCCTATGGGGGAGACCCAGTACTTC.

V usage is TRBV30 and J usage is TRBJ2-3, with D perhaps TRBD1 (6 bases). Germline loops: CDR1 GTSNPN, CDR2 SVGIG (reference sequence). The CDR3 runs to 15 residues. The V end lost 0 bases, the J end lost 2 bases, and 12 bases lay between the germline ends. The CDR3, as DNA: TGTGCCTGGAGTGTAGGAGCAGGGGCCACAGATACGCAGTATTTT. It specifies CAWSVGAGATDTQYF.

The gene calls are TRBV15 and TRBJ2-4, with D possibly being TRBD1 (5 bases). Germline CDR1 and CDR2: LNHNV and YYDKDF (reference sequence). The V and J ends lost 0 bases and 0 bases respectively, with 12 bases between them. The length of the CDR3 is 17 residues. The CDR3 DNA sequence: TGTGCCACCAGCAGAGATCTTGCAGGGCGAGCCAAAAACATTCAGTACTTC. It yields the protein CATSRDLAGRAKNIQYF.

This clonotype came up a few times. This sequence joins TRBV27 and TRBJ1-5; possible D gene TRBD1, 5 bases. Per germline, CDR1 MNHEY and CDR2 SMNVEV (reference sequence). The CDR3 length is 13 residues. The ends were cut back, 5 bases at V and 7 bases at J, with 12 bases in the middle. CDR3 region: CASSMGLGQPQHF. Here the CDR3 DNA reads TGTGCCAGCAGTATGGGGCTTGGGCAGCCCCAGCATTTT.

The table lists this clonotype with a few counts. The J gene is TRBJ2-3, the V gene TRBV6-5; D possibly corresponds to TRBD2 (5 bases). The V and J ends lost 0 bases and 7 bases respectively, with 8 bases between them. The CDR3 is made up of 13 amino acids. Germline V gene lookup returns CDR1 MNHEY and CDR2 SVGAGI. DNA for the CDR3: TGTGCCAGCAGTTACTCGAACGGGAATACGCAGTATTTT. Its protein is CASSYSNGNTQYF.